Listed here are 18 T cell receptor beta chains from one sample, sequenced in a study of blood T cell repertoires in COVID-19. Sequencing was performed with immunoSEQ multiplex PCR; in TCRdb, only in-frame clones are kept and a portion is missing. The table includes about 160,000 clones, 60% to 80% detected once. The sample taken for sequencing was peripheral blood. The receptors come from an older man with acute or convalescent COVID-19.

A few counts support this clone. The V and J genes are TRBV27 and TRBJ2-7; weak D call: TRBD2 (6 bases). Germline CDR1 and CDR2: MNHEY and SMNVEV (reference sequence). The length of the CDR3 is 14 residues. V was shortened by 7 bases and J by 1 base, with 14 bases between the two germline ends. The CDR3, as DNA: TGTGCCAGCAAGGGTTTCGGGAGATCCTACGAGCAGTACTTC. As protein: CASKGFGRSYEQYF.

This clone was picked up one time. This CDR3 reads CASSSGLAGPTRQYF. The CDR3 bases are TGTGCCAGCAGTTCCGGACTAGCGGGTCCTACGAGGCAGTACTTC. The chain recombines TRBV11-3 with TRBJ2-7; TRBD2 matches at 11 bases. V dropped 6 bases and J dropped 9; count of bases not matched to a gene: 13. The CDR3 loop spans 15 amino acids. Germline CDR1 is SGHNT and CDR2 is YENEEA.

There are a few counts of this clone. The chain carries TRBV18 and TRBJ2-1; the match to TRBD2 covers 7 bases. Germline V CDR1 and CDR2: KGHSH, LQKENI. The V segment lost 3 bases and the J segment 8 bases; nucleotides outside the gene matches: 10. The CDR3 runs 15 residues. The CDR3 nucleotides are TGTGCCAGCTCACCTCCCCAGCGGGGAGGGTATGAGCAGTTCTTC. It yields the protein CASSPPQRGGYEQFF.

For this clone: A read error may produce the germline difference seen at one junction end. J is TRBJ1-5 and V is TRBV5-1; 9 bases match TRBD1. CDR3 length: 16 residues. Germline CDR1 reads SGHRS; CDR2 reads YFSETQ. The CDR3 DNA sequence: TGCGACAGCACCACCCGACCGGGACAGGGTAATCAGCCCCAGCATTTT. It translates to CDSTTRPGQGNQPQHF.

The chain couples TRBV19 to TRBJ2-3; 7 nucleotides align to TRBD1. The V gene end was trimmed by 7 bases and the J gene end by 4 bases; junction bases not matched to a gene: 8. Germline CDR1 reads LNHDA; CDR2 reads SQIVND (reference sequence). CDR3 size: 14 residues. The CDR3 protein is CASKWRQGADTQYF. The CDR3 nucleotides are TGTGCCAGTAAGTGGCGGCAGGGGGCAGATACGCAGTATTTT. Complete variable domain (other parts from reference TRBV19 and TRBJ2-3): DGGITQSPKYLFRKEGQNVTLSCEQNLNHDAMYWYRQDPGQGLRLIYYSQIVNDFQKGDIAEGYSVSREKKESFPLTVTSAQKNPTAFYLCASKWRQGADTQYFGPGTRLTVL.

This clone was seen just once. The V call is TRBV7-6, the J call TRBJ2-3, with a weak D call TRBD1 (6 bases). The V end was cut by 5 bases, the J end by 1 base, with 13 bases between. The CDR3 spans 15 residues. The germline V gene has CDR1 SGHVS and CDR2 FNYEAQ. The CDR3 here is CASSLDWGRTDTQYF. In DNA form, the CDR3 reads TGTGCCAGCAGCCTTGATTGGGGGCGCACAGATACGCAGTATTTT.

The gene calls are TRBV19 and TRBJ1-5; 7 positions match TRBD1. The germline V gene has CDR1 LNHDA and CDR2 SQIVND (reference sequence). The CDR3 is 16 amino acids. Trimming at V came to 4 bases and at J to 4 bases, leaving 10 bases not matched to a gene. The CDR3 nucleotides are TGTGCCAGTAGTAAACGCCGGGACAGCTCAAATCAGCCCCAGCATTTT. Residues: CASSKRRDSSNQPQHF.

The chain's CDR3 is CASSPGLAGGPGGELFF. The CDR3 nucleotides are TGCGCCAGCAGCCCGGGACTAGCGGGAGGGCCAGGCGGGGAGCTGTTTTTT. The chain is built from TRBV5-1 and TRBJ2-2, with 16 bases lining up with TRBD2. CDR1 and CDR2 from the germline V gene are SGHRS and YFSETQ. V lost 4 bases and J lost 7; bases outside the gene matches: 7. The CDR3 extends over 17 amino acids. Together with reference TRBV5-1 and TRBJ2-2, the CDR3 gives the full variable domain: KAGVTQTPRYLIKTRGQQVTLSCSPISGHRSVSWYQQTPGQGLQFLFEYFSETQRNKGNFPGRFSGRQFSNSRSEMNVSTLELGDSALYLCASSPGLAGGPGGELFFGEGSRLTVL.

This chain joins TRBV2 and TRBJ2-3; D not certain. V dropped 2 bases and J dropped 5 bases, with 11 bases sitting between them. Germline CDR1 is SNHLY and CDR2 is FYNNEI. This CDR3 spans 14 amino acids. The CDR3 nucleotides read TGTGCCAGCAGTGAATTGACTGTTCAAGATACGCAGTATTTT. Residues: CASSELTVQDTQYF.

The J gene is TRBJ2-2, the V gene TRBV12-5; the match to TRBD1 covers 8 bases. The CDR3 sequence is 17 residues long. After removal of 0 bases from V and 1 base from J, the junction contained 4 bases not matched to a gene. Looked up from germline, CDR1 is LGHNT and CDR2 is FRNRAP. This CDR3 reads CASGLVRTGRNTGELFF. The CDR3, as DNA: TGTGCTAGTGGTTTGGTTCGGACAGGGCGGAACACCGGGGAGCTGTTTTTT.

The V gene is TRBV6-5, the J gene TRBJ1-6; 7 bases align to TRBD1. CDR1 and CDR2 from the germline V gene are MNHEY and SVGAGI. J lost 7 bases, V lost 6 bases, and 6 bases had no gene match. CDR3 length: 14 residues. The CDR3 nucleotides are TGTGCCAGCAGAAGACAGGGAAAGAATTCACCCCTCCACTTT. This encodes CASRRQGKNSPLHF.

The rearrangement joins TRBV5-6 to TRBJ2-1; 11 positions agree with TRBD2. Germline V gene sequence: CDR1 SGHDT, CDR2 YYEEEE. CDR3 length: 14 amino acids. V shed 6 bases, J shed 2 bases, and the junction held 1 base outside the gene matches. The CDR3 region is CASKTSGAYNEQFF. CDR3 sequence (DNA): TGTGCCAGCAAGACTAGCGGGGCCTACAATGAGCAGTTCTTC.

The rearrangement joins TRBV5-1 to TRBJ1-1; TRBD1 matches at 11 bases. Per the germline V gene, CDR1 is SGHRS and CDR2 is YFSETQ. The CDR3 loop spans 17 amino acids. With 1 base clipped from V and 3 bases from J, the junction kept 8 bases outside the gene matches. The CDR3 DNA is TGCGCCAGCAGCTTGTCCGGACAGGGGGCGGGAGACACTGAAGCTTTCTTT. Translation: CASSLSGQGAGDTEAFF.

This chain links TRBV4-2 with TRBJ2-1, with 7 bases fitting TRBD2. After removal of 0 bases from V and 3 bases from J, the junction contained 5 bases not matched to a gene. Germline values: CDR1 LGHNA, CDR2 YNFKEQ. The CDR3 is 16 amino acids. This CDR3 is CASSQDRLADYNEQFF. For the CDR3, the DNA is TGTGCCAGCAGCCAAGATCGCCTAGCGGACTACAATGAGCAGTTCTTC.

This clone was detected only once. The genes are TRBV11-2 and TRBJ2-1, with D perhaps TRBD2 (6 bases). CDR3 length: 13 residues. Germline V lookup: CDR1 SGHAT, CDR2 FQNNGV. V was shortened by 0 bases and J by 12 bases, with 12 bases between the two germline ends. In DNA form, the CDR3 reads TGTGCCAGCAGCTTAGATCGGACCGGGGGGCAGTTCTTC. This codes for CASSLDRTGGQFF. Looking up the rest from reference TRBV11-2 and TRBJ2-1 gives the full variable domain: EAGVAQSPRYKIIEKRQSVAFWCNPISGHATLYWYQQILGQGPKLLIQFQNNGVVDDSQLPKDRFSAERLKGVDSTLKIQPAKLEDSAVYLCASSLDRTGGQFFGPGTRLTVL.

This rearrangement joins TRBV19 to TRBJ2-4; possible D gene TRBD1, 6 bases. CDR3 length: 14 residues. Germline CDR1 and CDR2: LNHDA and SQIVND (reference sequence). Trimming cost V 6 bases and J 8 bases, with 17 bases left between them. The DNA of the CDR3 is TGTGCCAGTAGCAGTAACAGGGTTGGGGACATTCAGTACTTC. Translation: CASSSNRVGDIQYF.

This clone was picked up a small number of times. The rearrangement links TRBV5-6 to TRBJ1-5; D is undetermined. The germline V gene encodes CDR1 SGHDT and CDR2 YYEEEE. The CDR3 spans 13 residues. V shed 0 bases and J shed 6 bases, with 7 bases lying between them. As DNA, the CDR3 is TGTGCCAGCAGCTTGGTGGGGAGTCAGCCCCAGCATTTT. Translated, it gives CASSLVGSQPQHF. The complete variable domain, with remaining parts taken from reference TRBV5-6 and TRBJ1-5, reads DAGVTQSPTHLIKTRGQQVTLRCSPKSGHDTVSWYQQALGQGPQFIFQYYEEEERQRGNFPDRFSGHQFPNYSSELNVNALLLGDSALYLCASSLVGSQPQHFGDGTRLSIL.

This chain joins TRBV6-5 and TRBJ1-2; a possible D gene is TRBD1 (6 bases). Germline values: CDR1 MNHEY, CDR2 SVGAGI. Trimming removed 5 bases from V and 4 bases from J, with 11 bases in between. CDR3 length equals 13 residues. This chain's CDR3 is CASSITGSYGYTF. CDR3 nucleotides: TGTGCCAGCAGTATAACAGGGAGCTATGGCTACACCTTC.